A single sample gave rise to the 2 T cell receptor beta chains below, sequenced in a study of CD8+ T cells in alopecia areata. Specified treatment: oral pan-JAK inhibitor, 5-10 mg twice daily. Once RNA had been extracted, it was reverse transcribed into cDNA to act as the sequencing template. Generated by immunoSEQ multiplex PCR, the TCRdb table keeps only in-frame clones and is missing some. Of about 160,000 clones in the sample, less than 70% were seen once. The starting material was CD4+ T cells sorted from blood, obtained at week 24, from a patient treated with tofacitinib. These receptors were collected from a human donor with alopecia areata.

CDR3 loop: CASISSVNEQFF. The CDR3, as DNA: TGTGCCAGCATCTCCTCTGTCAATGAGCAGTTCTTC. This chain links TRBV27 with TRBJ2-1; no firm D call. V shed 7 bases and J shed 6 bases, with 10 bases lying between them. Germline-derived CDR1 and CDR2 are MNHEY and SMNVEV (reference sequence). This CDR3 is 12 amino acids long.

The V and J genes are TRBV7-8 and TRBJ2-5, with D tentatively TRBD1 (6 bases). V shed 0 bases and J shed 2 bases, with 22 bases lying between them. This CDR3 contains 19 residues. Germline CDR1 and CDR2: SGHVS and FQNEAQ. CDR3 nucleotides: TGTGCCAGCAGCTTAGCGGCTGCGTTCTGGGGGCAGAGGCAAGAGACCCAGTACTTC. This translates into CASSLAAAFWGQRQETQYF. The full variable domain, its missing parts supplied by reference TRBV7-8 and TRBJ2-5, is GAGVSQSPRYKVAKRGQDVALRCDPISGHVSLFWYQQALGQGPEFLTYFQNEAQLDKSGLPSDRFFAERPEGSVSTLKIQRTQQEDSAVYLCASSLAAAFWGQRQETQYFGPGTRLLVL.